Presented here are 17 T cell receptor beta chains from one specimen sequenced in a study of cytomegalovirus exposure and HLA in healthy donors. The PCR used 60 Vbeta and 13 Jbeta primers. The data were produced by immunoSEQ multiplex PCR, yet TCRdb's version contains in-frame clones alone and is incomplete. The sample yields about 300,000 clones, roughly 89% seen once. The sample was PBMCs. These receptors came from a man aged 35 to 55 in good health and CMV-seropositive.

The chain links TRBV27 to TRBJ1-2, with 9 bases identical to TRBD1. Losses at the gene ends were 5 bases for V and 1 base for J; bases not matched to a gene: 5. The CDR3 runs to 15 residues. Germline V lookup: CDR1 MNHEY, CDR2 SMNVEV (reference sequence). The CDR3 spells CASSAGTGINYGYTF. CDR3 DNA sequence: TGTGCCAGCAGTGCCGGGACAGGGATTAACTATGGCTACACCTTC.

The chain couples TRBV5-4 to TRBJ2-3, with 12 bases lining up with TRBD2. The V gene's germline CDR1 is SGHNT and CDR2 YYREEE (reference sequence). Losses at the gene ends were 10 bases for V and 1 base for J; bases not matched to a gene: 13. The CDR3 extends over 17 amino acids. CDR3 residues: CAGKWTSGIAGTDTQYF. In DNA form, the CDR3 reads TGTGCCGGAAAATGGACTAGCGGGATAGCGGGCACAGATACGCAGTATTTT.

With regard to this clone: One end of the junction does not line up with germline, which may come from a read error. V is TRBV7-8 and J is TRBJ2-5; TRBD1 might be the D (5 bases). The germline CDR1 and CDR2 sequences are SGHVS and FQNEAQ. The CDR3 runs to 13 residues. The CDR3 here is CASSGHDQEIQYF. CDR3 DNA: TGTGCCAGCAGCGGACACGACCAAGAGATCCAGTACTTC.

The V gene is TRBV2, the J gene TRBJ2-1, with TRBD1 matching 7 bases. Germline assignment: CDR1 SNHLY and CDR2 FYNNEI. This CDR3 region has 15 residues. The V segment lost 4 bases and the J segment 2 bases; nucleotides outside the gene matches: 5. CDR3 protein: CASSGGQGAYNEQFF. The CDR3 DNA follows: TGTGCCAGCAGTGGTGGGCAGGGGGCCTACAATGAGCAGTTCTTC.

The CDR3 here is CSVEDREYEQFF. CDR3 DNA sequence: TGCAGCGTTGAGGACAGAGAGTATGAGCAGTTCTTC. The chain links TRBV29-1 to TRBJ2-1; possible D gene TRBD1, 6 bases. Trimming took off 3 bases at V and 8 bases at J, with 11 bases between the two ends. The CDR3 length is 12 residues. Germline CDR1 SQVTM, CDR2 ANQGSEA.

The rearrangement joins TRBV29-1 to TRBJ2-1; TRBD1 is a possible D gene (6 bases). Trimming took 7 bases from V and 4 from J, leaving 14 bases between them. The CDR3 totals 13 residues. Per the germline V gene, CDR1 is SQVTM and CDR2 is ANQGSEA. Here the CDR3 reads CSGQEFLYNEQFF. CDR3 nucleotides: TGCAGCGGACAGGAATTTCTTTACAATGAGCAGTTCTTC.

The gene calls are TRBV18 and TRBJ1-4; 8 bases are a match to TRBD1. The CDR3 is 14 residues long. From germline, CDR1 is KGHSH and CDR2 LQKENI. The trim removed 0 bases at V and 7 bases at J, leaving 1 base unmatched. This CDR3 reads CASSPPDRAEKLFF. CDR3 DNA sequence: TGTGCCAGCTCACCACCGGACAGGGCTGAAAAACTGTTTTTT.

The genes are TRBV7-9 and TRBJ2-1; D not resolved. The V gene's germline CDR1 is SEHNR and CDR2 FQNEAQ (reference sequence). V was trimmed by 8 bases and J by 2 bases, leaving 7 bases between them. The CDR3 consists of 12 residues. The CDR3 DNA is TGTGCCAGCTTACGGGCCTACAATGAGCAGTTCTTC. As protein: CASLRAYNEQFF.

In this sample, this clone turned up a few times. The chain employs TRBV27 and TRBJ2-2, with a weak D call TRBD1 (6 bases). CDR1 is MNHEY and CDR2 is SMNVEV in the germline V gene (reference sequence). V was pared by 6 bases and J by 3 bases, with 11 bases between. This CDR3 region has 14 residues. CDR3 protein: CASRRQVDTGELFF. The DNA of the CDR3 is TGTGCCAGCAGGCGACAGGTCGACACCGGGGAGCTGTTTTTT.

The V call is TRBV27, the J call TRBJ2-5; D remains unclear. The CDR3 extends over 13 amino acids. V was clipped by 5 bases and J by 5 bases, with 12 bases between them. CDR1 is MNHEY and CDR2 is SMNVEV in the germline V gene (reference sequence). This chain's CDR3 is CASSLASQETQYF. Here the CDR3 DNA reads TGTGCCAGCAGTCTGGCCTCTCAGGAGACCCAGTACTTC.

The chain has TRBV15 and TRBJ2-1; the D is unclear. The germline gives CDR1 LNHNV, CDR2 YYDKDF (reference sequence). V gave up 0 bases and J gave up 2 bases, with 11 bases separating them. This CDR3 spans 16 amino acids. Written as DNA, the CDR3 is TGTGCCACCAGCAGAGATCGGTGGAGTACCTACAATGAGCAGTTCTTC. As protein: CATSRDRWSTYNEQFF.

V usage is TRBV30 and J usage is TRBJ2-1, with 8 positions matching TRBD2. This CDR3 is built from 15 residues. CDR1 and CDR2 (germline): GTSNPN, SVGIG (reference sequence). J was trimmed by 8 bases and V by 0 bases; bases with no gene match: 9. The CDR3 spells CAWSVWLRGAHEQFF. The CDR3 DNA follows: TGTGCCTGGAGTGTCTGGTTGCGGGGGGCTCATGAGCAGTTCTTC.

CDR3 residues: CASSTLPIGLAGGSYEQYF. The CDR3 bases are TGTGCCAGCAGTACCCTACCGATAGGGCTAGCGGGAGGCTCCTACGAGCAGTACTTC. This chain links TRBV27 with TRBJ2-7; TRBD2 matches 11 bases. Germline CDR1 MNHEY, CDR2 SMNVEV (reference sequence). J gave up 0 bases and V 5 bases, and 15 bases lay outside the gene matches. The length of the CDR3 is 19 residues.

The J gene is TRBJ2-5, the V gene TRBV19; D possibly corresponds to TRBD1 (5 bases). Looked up from germline, CDR1 is LNHDA and CDR2 is SQIVND (reference sequence). This CDR3 comprises 14 residues. V lost 2 bases, J lost 5 bases, and 12 bases lay in between. CDR3 nucleotide sequence: TGTGCCAGTAGTATATATGCCAGGGTGGAGACCCAGTACTTC. It is translated as CASSIYARVETQYF.

In this sample, this clone turned up once. The chain combines TRBV7-9 with TRBJ1-4; D remains ambiguous. This CDR3 has 13 residues. With 6 bases removed from V and 7 bases from J, the gap between germline ends came to 12 bases. The germline V gene has CDR1 SEHNR and CDR2 FQNEAQ (reference sequence). The CDR3 nucleotides read TGTGCCAGCAGGCTTGAAGCGGGTGAAAAACTGTTTTTT. This gives the protein CASRLEAGEKLFF.

The CDR3 DNA sequence: TGTGCCAGCAGTTTCGGGACAGGGGGGAGCAATCAGCCCCAGCATTTT. Amino acids: CASSFGTGGSNQPQHF. The V and J genes are TRBV28 and TRBJ1-5; 11 nucleotides agree with TRBD1. The CDR3 totals 16 residues. Germline loops: CDR1 MDHEN, CDR2 SYDVKM. Unmatched junction bases numbered 2, after V lost 3 bases and J lost 1 base.

This rearrangement joins TRBV5-4 to TRBJ2-5; 7 bases agree with TRBD2. The CDR3 has 14 amino acids. J lost 5 bases, V lost 1 base, and 5 bases had no gene match. Per the germline V gene, CDR1 is SGHNT and CDR2 is YYREEE (reference sequence). The CDR3, as DNA: TGTGCCAGCAGCTTGAGGGGAGGGCTGGAGACCCAGTACTTC. Protein: CASSLRGGLETQYF.